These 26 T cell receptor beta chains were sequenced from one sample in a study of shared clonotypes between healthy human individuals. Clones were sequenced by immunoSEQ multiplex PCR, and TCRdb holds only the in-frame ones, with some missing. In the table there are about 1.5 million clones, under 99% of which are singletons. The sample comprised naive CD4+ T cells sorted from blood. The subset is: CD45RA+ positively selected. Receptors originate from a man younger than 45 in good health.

CDR3 sequence (DNA): TGTGCCAGCAGTTTACTAGCGGGAGCAACCGGGGAGCTGTTTTTT. Amino acid sequence: CASSLLAGATGELFF. This chain connects TRBV6-6 to TRBJ2-2, with 11 bases identical to TRBD2. CDR3 length equals 15 residues. Germline CDR1 MNHNY, CDR2 SVGAGI (reference sequence). Trimming at V came to 4 bases and at J to 5 bases, leaving 3 bases not matched to a gene.

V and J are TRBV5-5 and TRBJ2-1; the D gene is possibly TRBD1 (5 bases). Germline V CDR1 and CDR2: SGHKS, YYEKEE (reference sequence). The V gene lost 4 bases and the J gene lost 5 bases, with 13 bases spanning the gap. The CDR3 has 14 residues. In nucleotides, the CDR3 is TGTGCCAGCAGCCCGGGTCAGGGCGACAATGAGCAGTTCTTC. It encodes CASSPGQGDNEQFF.

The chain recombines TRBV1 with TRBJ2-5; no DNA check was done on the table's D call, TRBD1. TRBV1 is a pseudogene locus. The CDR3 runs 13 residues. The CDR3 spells CTSCPRGNWTQYF. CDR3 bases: TGCACCAGCTGTCCTAGGGGTAATTGGACCCAGTACTTC.

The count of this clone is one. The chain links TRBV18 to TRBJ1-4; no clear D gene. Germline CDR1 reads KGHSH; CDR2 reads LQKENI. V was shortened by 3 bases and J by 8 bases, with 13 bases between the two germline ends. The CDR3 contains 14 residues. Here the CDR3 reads CASSPMDGREKLFF. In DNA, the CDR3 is TGTGCCAGCTCACCGATGGACGGCCGGGAAAAACTGTTTTTT.

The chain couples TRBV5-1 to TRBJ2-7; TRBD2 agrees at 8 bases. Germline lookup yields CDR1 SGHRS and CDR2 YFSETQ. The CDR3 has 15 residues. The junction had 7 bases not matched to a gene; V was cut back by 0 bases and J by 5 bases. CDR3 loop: CASSLVSSGSHEQYF. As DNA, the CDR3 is TGCGCCAGCAGCTTGGTTTCGAGCGGGAGCCACGAGCAGTACTTC.

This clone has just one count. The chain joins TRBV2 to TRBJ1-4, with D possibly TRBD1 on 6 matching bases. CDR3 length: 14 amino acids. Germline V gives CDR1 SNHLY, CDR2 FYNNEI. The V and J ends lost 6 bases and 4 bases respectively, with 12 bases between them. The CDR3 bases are TGTGCCAGCAGAACCTACAGGGATAATGAAAAACTGTTTTTT. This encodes CASRTYRDNEKLFF.

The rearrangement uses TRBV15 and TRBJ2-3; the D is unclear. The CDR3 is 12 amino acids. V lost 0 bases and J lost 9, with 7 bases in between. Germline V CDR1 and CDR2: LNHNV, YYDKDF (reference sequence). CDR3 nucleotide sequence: TGTGCCACCAGCAGAGACGGCGGCACGCAGTATTTT. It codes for CATSRDGGTQYF.

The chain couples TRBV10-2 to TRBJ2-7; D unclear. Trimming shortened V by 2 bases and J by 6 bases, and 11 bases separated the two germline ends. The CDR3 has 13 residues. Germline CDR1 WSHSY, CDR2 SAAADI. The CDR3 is CASSEPPMGEQYF. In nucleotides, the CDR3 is TGCGCCAGCAGTGAGCCCCCCATGGGCGAGCAGTACTTC.

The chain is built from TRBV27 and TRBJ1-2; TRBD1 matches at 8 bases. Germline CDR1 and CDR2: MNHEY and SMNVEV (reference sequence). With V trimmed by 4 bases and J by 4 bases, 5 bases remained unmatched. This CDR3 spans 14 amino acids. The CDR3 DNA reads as TGTGCCAGCAGTTCGGGACAGGCGATCTATGGCTACACCTTC. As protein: CASSSGQAIYGYTF.

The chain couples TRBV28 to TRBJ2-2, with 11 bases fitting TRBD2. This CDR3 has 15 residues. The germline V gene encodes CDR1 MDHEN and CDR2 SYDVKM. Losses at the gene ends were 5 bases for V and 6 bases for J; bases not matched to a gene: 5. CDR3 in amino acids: CASSLLAGGPGELFF. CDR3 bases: TGTGCCAGCAGTCTTCTAGCGGGAGGTCCCGGGGAGCTGTTTTTT. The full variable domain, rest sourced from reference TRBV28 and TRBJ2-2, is DVKVTQSSRYLVKRTGEKVFLECVQDMDHENMFWYRQDPGLGLRLIYFSYDVKMKEKGDIPEGYSVSREKKERFSLILESASTNQTSMYLCASSLLAGGPGELFFGEGSRLTVL.

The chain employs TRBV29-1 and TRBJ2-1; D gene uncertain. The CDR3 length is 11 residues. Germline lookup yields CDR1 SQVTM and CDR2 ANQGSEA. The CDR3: CTFRQYNEQFF. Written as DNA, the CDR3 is TGCACCTTCCGGCAATACAATGAGCAGTTCTTC.

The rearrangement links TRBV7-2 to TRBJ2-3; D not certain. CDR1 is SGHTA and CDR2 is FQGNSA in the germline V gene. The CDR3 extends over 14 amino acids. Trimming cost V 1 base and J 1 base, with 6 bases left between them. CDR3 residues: CASSLVRGTDTQYF. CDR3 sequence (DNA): TGTGCCAGCAGCTTAGTACGGGGCACAGATACGCAGTATTTT.

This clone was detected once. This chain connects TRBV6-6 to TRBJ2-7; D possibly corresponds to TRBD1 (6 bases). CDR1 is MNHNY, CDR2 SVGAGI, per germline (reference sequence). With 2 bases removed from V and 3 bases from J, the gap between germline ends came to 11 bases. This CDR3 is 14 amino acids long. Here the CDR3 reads CASSYARTVYEQYF. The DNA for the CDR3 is TGTGCCAGCAGTTACGCTCGGACAGTCTACGAGCAGTACTTC.

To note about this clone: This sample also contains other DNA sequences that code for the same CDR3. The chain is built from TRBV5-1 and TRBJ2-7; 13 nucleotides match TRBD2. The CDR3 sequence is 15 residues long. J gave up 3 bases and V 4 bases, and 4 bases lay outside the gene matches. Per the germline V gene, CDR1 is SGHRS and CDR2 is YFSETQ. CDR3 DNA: TGCGCCAGCAGCCCAGGGACTAGCGGGATCTACGAGCAGTACTTC. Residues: CASSPGTSGIYEQYF.

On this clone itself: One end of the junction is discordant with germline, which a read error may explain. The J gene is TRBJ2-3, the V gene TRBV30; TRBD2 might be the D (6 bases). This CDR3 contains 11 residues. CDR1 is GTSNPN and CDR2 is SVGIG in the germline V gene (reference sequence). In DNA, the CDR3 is TGCACCGGGGGATTGGCAGATACGCAGTATTTT. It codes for CTGGLADTQYF.

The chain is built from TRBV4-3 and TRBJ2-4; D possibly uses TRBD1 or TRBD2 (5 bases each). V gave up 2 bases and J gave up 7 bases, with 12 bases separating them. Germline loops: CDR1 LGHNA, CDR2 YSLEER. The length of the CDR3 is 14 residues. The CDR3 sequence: CASSQWGRGNIQYF. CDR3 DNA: TGCGCCAGCAGCCAATGGGGGAGAGGGAACATTCAGTACTTC.

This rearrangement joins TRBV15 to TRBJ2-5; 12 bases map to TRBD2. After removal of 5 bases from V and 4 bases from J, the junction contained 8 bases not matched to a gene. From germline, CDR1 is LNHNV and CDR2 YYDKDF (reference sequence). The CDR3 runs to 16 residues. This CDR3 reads CATSQRTSGIGETQYF. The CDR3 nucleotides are TGTGCCACCAGCCAGCGGACTAGCGGGATCGGAGAGACCCAGTACTTC.

The CDR3 DNA reads as TGTGCCAGCACCGGGGACAGCTATGGCTACACCTTC. Encoded protein: CASTGDSYGYTF. The rearrangement uses TRBV2 and TRBJ1-2, with TRBD1 matching over 7 bases. This CDR3 spans 12 amino acids. CDR1 SNHLY and CDR2 FYNNEI come from the germline V gene. Germline trimming cut 7 bases from V and 4 bases from J; bases unmatched to any gene: 3.

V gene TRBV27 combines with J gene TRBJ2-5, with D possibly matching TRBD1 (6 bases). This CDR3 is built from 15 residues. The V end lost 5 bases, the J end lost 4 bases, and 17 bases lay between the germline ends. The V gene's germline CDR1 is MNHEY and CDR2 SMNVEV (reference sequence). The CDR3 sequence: CASSPEGGVGETQYF. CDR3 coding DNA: TGTGCCAGCAGTCCCGAAGGGGGAGTGGGAGAGACCCAGTACTTC.

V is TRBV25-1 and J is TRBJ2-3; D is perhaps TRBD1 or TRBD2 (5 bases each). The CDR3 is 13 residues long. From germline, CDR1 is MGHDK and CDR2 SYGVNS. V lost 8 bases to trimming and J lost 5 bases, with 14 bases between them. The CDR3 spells CASRGVGGDTQYF. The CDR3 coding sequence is TGTGCCAGCCGAGGGGTCGGAGGAGATACGCAGTATTTT.

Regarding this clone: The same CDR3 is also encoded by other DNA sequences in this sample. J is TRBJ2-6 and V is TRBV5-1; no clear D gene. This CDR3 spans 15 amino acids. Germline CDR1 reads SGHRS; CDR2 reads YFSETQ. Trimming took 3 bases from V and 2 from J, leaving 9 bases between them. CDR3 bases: TGCGCCAGCAGCTCCACTGGCGCTGGGGCCAACGTCCTGACTTTC. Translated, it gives CASSSTGAGANVLTF.

The CDR3, as DNA: TGTGCCAGCAGTCCAACGCGAGGACGGGGGATCACTGAAGCTTTCTTT. Translation: CASSPTRGRGITEAFF. The V call is TRBV28, the J call TRBJ1-1; maybe TRBD1 (5 bases). Germline V gives CDR1 MDHEN, CDR2 SYDVKM. CDR3 size: 16 residues. The V end was cut by 5 bases, the J end by 4 bases, with 20 bases between.

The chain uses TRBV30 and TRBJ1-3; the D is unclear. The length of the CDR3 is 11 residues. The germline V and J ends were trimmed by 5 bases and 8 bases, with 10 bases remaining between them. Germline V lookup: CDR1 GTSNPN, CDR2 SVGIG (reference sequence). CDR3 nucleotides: TGTGCCTGGGTGGGCCGGCACACCATATATTTT. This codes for CAWVGRHTIYF.

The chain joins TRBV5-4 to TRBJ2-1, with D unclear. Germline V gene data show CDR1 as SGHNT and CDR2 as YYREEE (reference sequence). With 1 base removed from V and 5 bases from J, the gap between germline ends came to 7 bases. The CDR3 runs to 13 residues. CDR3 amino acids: CASSLTANNEQFF. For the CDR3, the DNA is TGTGCCAGCAGCTTGACAGCTAACAATGAGCAGTTCTTC.

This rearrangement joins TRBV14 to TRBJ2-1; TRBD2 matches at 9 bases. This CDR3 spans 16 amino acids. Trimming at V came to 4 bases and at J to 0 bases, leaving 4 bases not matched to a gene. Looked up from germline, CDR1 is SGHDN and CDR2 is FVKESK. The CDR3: CASSPLSGSSYNEQFF. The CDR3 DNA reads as TGTGCCAGCAGCCCACTTAGCGGGAGCTCCTACAATGAGCAGTTCTTC.

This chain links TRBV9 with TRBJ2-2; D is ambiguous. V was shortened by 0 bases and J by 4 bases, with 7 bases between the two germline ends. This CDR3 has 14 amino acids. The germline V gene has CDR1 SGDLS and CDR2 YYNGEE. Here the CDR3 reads CASSVAPFTGELFF. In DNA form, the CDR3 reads TGTGCCAGCAGCGTAGCACCTTTCACCGGGGAGCTGTTTTTT.